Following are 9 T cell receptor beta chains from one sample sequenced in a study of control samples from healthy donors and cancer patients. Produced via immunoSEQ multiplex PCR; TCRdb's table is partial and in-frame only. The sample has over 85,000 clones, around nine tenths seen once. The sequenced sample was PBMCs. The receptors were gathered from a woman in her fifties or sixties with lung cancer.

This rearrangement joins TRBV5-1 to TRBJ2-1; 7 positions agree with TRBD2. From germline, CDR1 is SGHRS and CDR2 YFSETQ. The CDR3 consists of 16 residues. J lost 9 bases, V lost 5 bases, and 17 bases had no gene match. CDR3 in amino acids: CASSRGQGGYWVEQFF. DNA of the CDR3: TGCGCCAGCAGTCGAGGTCAGGGAGGGTACTGGGTTGAGCAGTTCTTC. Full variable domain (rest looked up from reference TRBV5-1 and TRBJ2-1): KAGVTQTPRYLIKTRGQQVTLSCSPISGHRSVSWYQQTPGQGLQFLFEYFSETQRNKGNFPGRFSGRQFSNSRSEMNVSTLELGDSALYLCASSRGQGGYWVEQFFGPGTRLTVL.

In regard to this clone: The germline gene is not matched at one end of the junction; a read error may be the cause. CDR3 region: CASSLGTASNQPQHF. CDR3 nucleotides: TGTGCTAGCAGCTTAGGAACAGCCAGCAATCAGCCCCAGCATTTT. This rearrangement joins TRBV7-7 to TRBJ1-5; D unclear. This CDR3 has 15 residues. Looked up from germline, CDR1 is SSHAT and CDR2 is FNYEAQ (reference sequence). The whole variable domain, remainder taken from reference TRBV7-7 and TRBJ1-5, is GAGVSQSPRYKVTKRGQDVTLRCDPISSHATLYWYQQALGQGPEFLTYFNYEAQPDKSGLPSDRFSAERPEGSISTLTIQRTEQRDSAMYRCASSLGTASNQPQHFGDGTRLSIL.

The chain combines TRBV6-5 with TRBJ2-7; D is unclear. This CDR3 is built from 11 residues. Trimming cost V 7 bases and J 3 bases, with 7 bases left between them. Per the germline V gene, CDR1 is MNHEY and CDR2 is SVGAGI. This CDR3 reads CASTSNYEQYF. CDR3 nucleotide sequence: TGTGCCAGCACCTCAAACTACGAGCAGTACTTC.

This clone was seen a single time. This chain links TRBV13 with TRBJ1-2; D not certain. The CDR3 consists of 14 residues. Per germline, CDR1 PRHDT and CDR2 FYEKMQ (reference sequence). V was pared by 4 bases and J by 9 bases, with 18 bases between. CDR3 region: CASSSQLPTKSYTF. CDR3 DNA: TGTGCCAGCAGCTCTCAGCTCCCCACCAAAAGCTACACCTTC.

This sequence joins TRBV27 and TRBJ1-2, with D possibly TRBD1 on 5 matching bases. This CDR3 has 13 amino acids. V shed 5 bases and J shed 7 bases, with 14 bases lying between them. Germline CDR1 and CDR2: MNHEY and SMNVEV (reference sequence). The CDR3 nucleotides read TGTGCCAGCAGTGGCGGGGGAATGGGTGGCTACACCTTC. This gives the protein CASSGGGMGGYTF.

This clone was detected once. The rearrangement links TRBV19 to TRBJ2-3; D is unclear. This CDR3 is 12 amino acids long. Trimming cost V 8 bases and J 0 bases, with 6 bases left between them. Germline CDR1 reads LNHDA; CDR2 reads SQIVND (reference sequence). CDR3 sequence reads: CASSRSTDTQYF. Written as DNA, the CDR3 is TGTGCCAGTTCCAGGAGCACAGATACGCAGTATTTT.

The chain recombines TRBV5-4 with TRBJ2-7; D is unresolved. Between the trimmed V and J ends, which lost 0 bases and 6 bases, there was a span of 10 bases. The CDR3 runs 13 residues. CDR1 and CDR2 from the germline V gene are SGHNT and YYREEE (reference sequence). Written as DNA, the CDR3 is TGTGCCAGCAGCTTGGATGAACAGAGCGAGCAGTACTTC. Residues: CASSLDEQSEQYF.

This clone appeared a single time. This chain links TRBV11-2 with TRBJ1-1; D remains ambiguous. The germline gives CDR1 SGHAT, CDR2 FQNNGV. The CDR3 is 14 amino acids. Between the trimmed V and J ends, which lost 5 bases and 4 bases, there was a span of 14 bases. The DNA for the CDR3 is TGTGCCAGCAGCGCCGGGTGGTTGGGCACTGAAGCTTTCTTT. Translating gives CASSAGWLGTEAFF.

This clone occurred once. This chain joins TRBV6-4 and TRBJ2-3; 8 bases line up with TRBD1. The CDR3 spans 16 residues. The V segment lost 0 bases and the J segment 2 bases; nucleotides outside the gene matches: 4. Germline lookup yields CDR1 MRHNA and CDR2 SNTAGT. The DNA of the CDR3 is TGTGCCAGCAGTGACTCCCCAGGGGGCTACACAGATACGCAGTATTTT. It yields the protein CASSDSPGGYTDTQYF.